Below are 26 T cell receptor beta chains sequenced from a single sample in a study of beta chain features in type 1 diabetes. Their antigens remain unidentified. Broader study findings: Type 1 diabetes patients had moderately but significantly shorter TCRB CDR3s in all four CD4+ subsets.

The investigators reverse transcribed all of the isolated RNA, so they sequenced expressed TCRB transcripts. Sequenced by immunoSEQ multiplex PCR; TCRdb stores in-frame clones only, minus some. The top ten clones hold less than 0.025% of a sample with 550,000 to 850,000 clones, 13% of them seen once. Sequencing was carried out using naive CD4+ T cells from blood. The receptors were sampled from a man aged 18 to 29 with type 1 diabetes.

This sequence joins TRBV2 and TRBJ1-2; D is unresolved. Germline-derived CDR1 and CDR2 are SNHLY and FYNNEI. The length of the CDR3 is 15 residues. V lost 6 bases and J 1 base, leaving 15 bases between the germline ends. The CDR3 sequence is CASRDRALNNYGYTF. Here the CDR3 DNA reads TGTGCCAGCAGGGACCGGGCATTGAATAACTATGGCTACACCTTC. The full variable domain, rest sourced from reference TRBV2 and TRBJ1-2, is EPEVTQTPSHQVTQMGQEVILRCVPISNHLYFYWYRQILGQKVEFLVSFYNNEISEKSEIFDDQFSVERPDGSNFTLKIRSTKLEDSAMYFCASRDRALNNYGYTFGSGTRLTVV.

The genes are TRBV14 and TRBJ1-5; D gene unclear. The CDR3 consists of 13 residues. The V and J ends lost 3 bases and 6 bases respectively, with 9 bases between them. Germline V CDR1 and CDR2: SGHDN, FVKESK. For the CDR3, the DNA is TGTGCCAGCAGCCAGGATTCGAGTCAGCCCCAGCATTTT. Translated, it gives CASSQDSSQPQHF.

The chain recombines TRBV4-2 with TRBJ2-1; the match to TRBD2 covers 7 bases. V lost 4 bases and J lost 2; bases outside the gene matches: 5. The germline V gene has CDR1 LGHNA and CDR2 YNFKEQ. CDR3 length: 15 amino acids. The CDR3: CASSPGEGTYNEQFF. The CDR3, as DNA: TGTGCCAGCAGCCCCGGGGAGGGGACCTACAATGAGCAGTTCTTC.

This clone was seen more than once but under ten times. V is TRBV6-5 and J is TRBJ2-3, with 7 bases lining up with TRBD2. The CDR3 totals 14 residues. With 6 bases clipped from V and 0 bases from J, the junction kept 3 bases outside the gene matches. Germline CDR1 and CDR2: MNHEY and SVGAGI. This chain's CDR3 is CASRASGSTDTQYF. Here the CDR3 DNA reads TGTGCCAGCAGGGCTAGCGGTAGCACAGATACGCAGTATTTT.

Comments on this clone: Distinct nucleotide sequences in the sample also encode this CDR3. The J gene is TRBJ2-1, the V gene TRBV2; D gene ambiguous. The CDR3 is 11 residues long. The V gene lost 4 bases and the J gene lost 4 bases, with 2 bases spanning the gap. Germline V gives CDR1 SNHLY, CDR2 FYNNEI. CDR3 amino acids: CASSVYNEQFF. In nucleotides, the CDR3 is TGTGCCAGCAGTGTTTACAATGAGCAGTTCTTC.

This clone was counted between two and nine times. The chain has TRBV5-4 and TRBJ1-6, with unresolved D. The V and J ends lost 1 base and 13 bases respectively, with 18 bases between them. This CDR3 spans 15 amino acids. Germline V gene lookup returns CDR1 SGHNT and CDR2 YYREEE (reference sequence). The CDR3: CASSLLEAFGSPLHF. CDR3 sequence (DNA): TGTGCCAGCAGCTTGTTGGAGGCATTCGGTTCCCCCCTCCACTTT.

This clone was counted only a few times. The chain couples TRBV10-3 to TRBJ1-2; D is uncertain. Germline V gives CDR1 ENHRY, CDR2 SYGVKD. With 0 bases removed from V and 1 base from J, the gap between germline ends came to 12 bases. The CDR3 runs 16 residues. The CDR3 loop reads CAISESRRTDNYGYTF. For the CDR3, the DNA is TGTGCCATCAGTGAGTCGAGGAGAACAGATAACTATGGCTACACCTTC.

The chain employs TRBV29-1 and TRBJ1-1, with TRBD1 as a possible D gene (5 bases). CDR1 and CDR2 (germline): SQVTM, ANQGSEA. This CDR3 comprises 10 residues. V was pared by 7 bases and J by 7 bases, with 10 bases between. The CDR3 spells CSGGTGEAFF. DNA of the CDR3: TGCAGCGGGGGGACGGGTGAAGCTTTCTTT.

This clone was found a few times. The gene calls are TRBV13 and TRBJ2-5; D gene ambiguous. The V end was cut by 3 bases, the J end by 5 bases, with 10 bases between. The germline V gene has CDR1 PRHDT and CDR2 FYEKMQ (reference sequence). This CDR3 has 13 residues. The CDR3, as DNA: TGTGCCAGCAGCTTTGGAGTATCGGAGACCCAGTACTTC. As protein: CASSFGVSETQYF.

This chain links TRBV19 with TRBJ1-6; perhaps TRBD1 as D (5 bases). V gave up 5 bases and J gave up 8 bases, with 16 bases separating them. Looked up from germline, CDR1 is LNHDA and CDR2 is SQIVND (reference sequence). The CDR3 length is 15 residues. In DNA, the CDR3 is TGTGCCAGTAGTCCCTCCCAGGGCGCTTATTCACCCCTCCACTTT. Amino acid sequence: CASSPSQGAYSPLHF.

Of note for this clone: Additional DNA sequences in this sample encode the identical CDR3. The gene calls are TRBV5-1 and TRBJ2-1; no clear D gene. This CDR3 has 15 residues. The V gene lost 0 bases and the J gene lost 0 bases, with 7 bases spanning the gap. Germline loops: CDR1 SGHRS, CDR2 YFSETQ. CDR3 DNA sequence: TGCGCCAGCAGCTTGGACCCCGGCTCCTACAATGAGCAGTTCTTC. As protein: CASSLDPGSYNEQFF.

This chain uses TRBV28 with TRBJ1-2, with D perhaps matching TRBD1 (6 bases). The germline V and J ends were trimmed by 8 bases and 8 bases, with 21 bases remaining between them. The CDR3 has 14 amino acids. In germline, CDR1 is MDHEN, CDR2 SYDVKM. CDR3 region: CASYTQQGFGGYTF. CDR3 in DNA: TGTGCCAGCTATACCCAACAGGGTTTTGGCGGCTACACCTTC.

This clone has just a few counts. The V and J genes are TRBV28 and TRBJ1-1; D is possibly TRBD1 (6 bases). Germline V gene sequence: CDR1 MDHEN, CDR2 SYDVKM. V was shortened by 5 bases and J by 1 base, with 14 bases between the two germline ends. The CDR3 loop spans 15 amino acids. The CDR3 loop is CASSDSSTGNTEAFF. The CDR3 coding sequence is TGTGCCAGCAGTGACTCATCGACAGGGAACACTGAAGCTTTCTTT. The whole variable domain, filled in from reference TRBV28 and TRBJ1-1, reads DVKVTQSSRYLVKRTGEKVFLECVQDMDHENMFWYRQDPGLGLRLIYFSYDVKMKEKGDIPEGYSVSREKKERFSLILESASTNQTSMYLCASSDSSTGNTEAFFGQGTRLTVV.

The chain couples TRBV19 to TRBJ2-3, with 12 bases matching TRBD2. This CDR3 is 19 amino acids long. Germline V CDR1 and CDR2: LNHDA, SQIVND (reference sequence). V gave up 7 bases and J gave up 0 bases; unmatched junction bases: 14. The CDR3 nucleotides read TGTGCCAGTACGAGGACTAGCGGGGCGACAGGTCCTAGCACAGATACGCAGTATTTT. Translated, it gives CASTRTSGATGPSTDTQYF.

This clone appeared a few times. The chain links TRBV30 to TRBJ1-2, with a possible D match to TRBD1 (6 bases). CDR3 length equals 14 residues. V lost 0 bases, J lost 2 bases, and 10 bases lay in between. The germline V gene has CDR1 GTSNPN and CDR2 SVGIG (reference sequence). The CDR3 DNA sequence: TGTGCCTGGAGTGTACGTCAGGGGAACTATGGCTACACCTTC. This translates into CAWSVRQGNYGYTF.

The gene calls are TRBV6-4 and TRBJ2-1; D remains unclear. Germline CDR1 MRHNA, CDR2 SNTAGT. With 6 bases removed from V and 15 bases from J, the gap between germline ends came to 15 bases. CDR3 length: 11 amino acids. CDR3 protein: CASSLNFFPFF. For the CDR3, the DNA is TGTGCCAGCAGCCTAAACTTCTTCCCGTTCTTC.

This clone has only a few counts. V gene TRBV10-2 combines with J gene TRBJ1-1; D is unclear. Trimming removed 3 bases from V and 4 bases from J, with 6 bases in between. The length of the CDR3 is 12 residues. Per germline, CDR1 WSHSY and CDR2 SAAADI. The CDR3 spells CASSETGTEAFF. The CDR3 bases are TGCGCCAGCAGTGAAACTGGCACTGAAGCTTTCTTT.

There are a few counts of this clone. The gene calls are TRBV5-1 and TRBJ2-5, with D perhaps matching TRBD1 or TRBD2 (6 bases each). V was shortened by 1 base and J by 0 bases, with 13 bases between the two germline ends. Germline V gene sequence: CDR1 SGHRS, CDR2 YFSETQ. The CDR3 sequence is 16 residues long. In DNA form, the CDR3 reads TGCGCCAGCAGCTTGATAGGGGGGATGTACCAAGAGACCCAGTACTTC. Residues: CASSLIGGMYQETQYF.

The chain is built from TRBV5-1 and TRBJ2-7; D gene ambiguous. The germline V gene encodes CDR1 SGHRS and CDR2 YFSETQ. CDR3 length: 13 residues. The ends were cut back, 1 base at V and 10 bases at J, with 15 bases in the middle. The CDR3, as DNA: TGCGCCAGCAGCTTGTCAACGTCGCGAAAACAGTACTTC. Protein product: CASSLSTSRKQYF.

The chain links TRBV30 to TRBJ2-2; D uncertain. This CDR3 is built from 12 residues. V was pared by 2 bases and J by 1 base, with 2 bases between. The germline gives CDR1 GTSNPN, CDR2 SVGIG (reference sequence). As DNA, the CDR3 is TGTGCCTGGAGTTGGAACACCGGGGAGCTGTTTTTT. This gives the protein CAWSWNTGELFF.

V usage is TRBV29-1 and J usage is TRBJ2-5; a weak D match, TRBD1 (6 bases). Germline values: CDR1 SQVTM, CDR2 ANQGSEA. Trimming took 4 bases from V and 7 from J, leaving 10 bases between them. The CDR3 totals 11 residues. In DNA form, the CDR3 reads TGCAGCGTTGGGGACATTTGGACCCAGTACTTC. This codes for CSVGDIWTQYF.

This chain connects TRBV13 to TRBJ2-5; D remains ambiguous. With the DNA end fitting TRBJ2-7 better, the J assignment may be wrong. This CDR3 is 13 amino acids long. The germline CDR1 and CDR2 sequences are PRHDT and FYEKMQ (reference sequence). The CDR3 nucleotides are TGTGCCAGCAGCTTCCCTAACTCCTACGAGCAGTACTTC. This sequence encodes CASSFPNSYEQYF.

This clone was counted between two and nine times. This sequence joins TRBV9 and TRBJ2-7; D gene ambiguous. The CDR3 sequence is 12 residues long. The V gene's germline CDR1 is SGDLS and CDR2 YYNGEE. V was cut by 4 bases and J by 2 bases, with 7 bases left in between. CDR3 amino acids: CASSPGPYEQYF. The CDR3 nucleotides read TGTGCCAGCAGCCCGGGCCCCTACGAGCAGTACTTC.

This clone was detected only a few times. The CDR3 reads CASSPRPMGAVYNEQFF. As DNA, the CDR3 is TGTGCCAGCAGCCCTCGTCCTATGGGGGCAGTCTACAATGAGCAGTTCTTC. This chain connects TRBV9 to TRBJ2-1; D perhaps matches TRBD1 (6 bases). Trimming left V 4 bases short and J 3 bases short, with 20 bases between. There are 17 residues in the CDR3. Germline assignment: CDR1 SGDLS and CDR2 YYNGEE.

A few counts support this clone. This rearrangement joins TRBV7-2 to TRBJ1-1, with TRBD1 as a possible D gene (6 bases). The CDR3 runs to 14 residues. Per germline, CDR1 SGHTA and CDR2 FQGNSA. Deletions cut 4 bases from V and 0 bases from J, with 9 bases between. As DNA, the CDR3 is TGTGCCAGCAGCTCTGGACAGATGAACACTGAAGCTTTCTTT. Protein product: CASSSGQMNTEAFF. The full variable domain, in which reference TRBV7-2 and TRBJ1-1 provide the parts outside the CDR3, is GAGVSQSPSNKVTEKGKDVELRCDPISGHTALYWYRQSLGQGLEFLIYFQGNSAPDKSGLPSDRFSAERTGGSVSTLTIQRTQQEDSAVYLCASSSGQMNTEAFFGQGTRLTVV.

The V call is TRBV28, the J call TRBJ1-2; TRBD1 might be the D (6 bases). V lost 5 bases and J lost 5, with 9 bases in between. CDR1 is MDHEN and CDR2 is SYDVKM in the germline V gene. This CDR3 is built from 12 residues. The CDR3 region is CASSLGQYGYTF. For the CDR3, the DNA is TGTGCCAGCAGTCTCGGACAGTATGGCTACACCTTC.